One sample yielded the 25 T cell receptor beta chains listed below, sequenced in a study of T cells in Graves' hyperthyroidism and ophthalmopathy. Amplified regions were TCR beta CDR3 sequences from RNA transcripts. RT-PCR in the first round (using the HTBI primer set) targeted the TCR CDR3. TCRdb recomputed calls from the multiplex PCR reads with MiXCR, one row per CDR3 protein. The data hold about 710,000 distinct CDR3 sequences, with about 17% observed a single time. Sequencing was performed on blood. These receptors came from a man younger than 35 with Graves' hyperthyroidism.

This clonotype has more than one count but fewer than ten. The rearrangement links TRBV6-1 to TRBJ2-7; 7 nucleotides line up with TRBD1. Germline values: CDR1 MNHNS, CDR2 SASEGT. The junction had 3 bases not matched to a gene; V was cut back by 1 base and J by 0 bases. The CDR3 totals 15 residues. CDR3 DNA: TGTGCCAGCAGTGAAGGGACAGGTCCCTCCTACGAGCAGTACTTC. Its protein product is CASSEGTGPSYEQYF.

This clonotype was seen ten or more times. V is TRBV6-2 or TRBV6-3 and J is TRBJ2-7; D not resolved. The CDR3 runs 12 residues. V was shortened by 6 bases and J by 4 bases, with 10 bases between the two germline ends. CDR1 and CDR2 from the germline V gene are MNHEY and SVGEGT. The CDR3 nucleotides read TGTGCCAGCAGACCTCGAGCTTACGAGCAGTACTTC. Protein product: CASRPRAYEQYF.

In its sample, this clonotype was seen many times. The chain joins TRBV2 to TRBJ2-1; 12 bases agree with TRBD2. In germline, CDR1 is SNHLY, CDR2 FYNNEI. Trimming at V came to 2 bases and at J to 4 bases, leaving 3 bases not matched to a gene. This CDR3 is 16 amino acids long. DNA for the CDR3: TGTGCCAGCAGTGAATCCGGGACTAGCGGGTACAATGAGCAGTTCTTC. Protein product: CASSESGTSGYNEQFF.

V gene TRBV2 combines with J gene TRBJ2-5, with D possibly matching TRBD1 (6 bases). V was trimmed by 5 bases and J by 4 bases, leaving 20 bases between them. From germline, CDR1 is SNHLY and CDR2 FYNNEI. The CDR3 contains 16 residues. The CDR3 reads CASSHRGQQGGETQYF. As DNA, the CDR3 is TGTGCCAGCAGTCACCGGGGCCAGCAAGGGGGAGAGACCCAGTACTTC.

The V call is TRBV29-1, the J call TRBJ2-5; the match to TRBD2 covers 12 bases. Germline trimming cut 6 bases from V and 0 bases from J; bases unmatched to any gene: 5. Germline V gives CDR1 SQVTM, CDR2 ANQGSEA. The CDR3 totals 15 residues. The CDR3 sequence: CSVAGLAGHQETQYF. The CDR3 coding sequence is TGCAGCGTGGCCGGACTAGCGGGGCACCAAGAGACCCAGTACTTC.

This clonotype has a count of ten or more. The chain recombines TRBV7-9 with TRBJ2-7; 12 positions agree with TRBD2. This CDR3 comprises 16 residues. J was trimmed by 3 bases and V by 1 base; bases with no gene match: 4. The germline CDR1 and CDR2 sequences are SEHNR and FQNEAQ (reference sequence). The CDR3 protein is CASSLESGLAGYEQYF. The CDR3 DNA sequence: TGTGCCAGCAGCTTAGAGTCGGGACTAGCGGGCTACGAGCAGTACTTC.

V gene TRBV4-3 combines with J gene TRBJ2-1; 8 bases are shared with TRBD1. CDR1 and CDR2 from the germline V gene are LGHNA and YSLEER. The CDR3 extends over 15 amino acids. The ends lost 1 base at V and 10 bases at J; junction bases unmatched: 9. The DNA of the CDR3 is TGCGCCAGCAGCCAAGTCTACAGGGGGGTACAGGAGCAGTTCTTC. Protein product: CASSQVYRGVQEQFF.

This clonotype has a handful of counts. The chain has TRBV15 and TRBJ2-4, with D perhaps matching TRBD1 or TRBD2 (5 bases each). CDR1 is LNHNV, CDR2 YYDKDF, per germline (reference sequence). V lost 0 bases and J lost 7, with 16 bases in between. The CDR3 extends over 16 amino acids. The CDR3 region is CATSREVGVEKNIQYF. For the CDR3, the DNA is TGTGCCACCAGCAGAGAGGTGGGGGTGGAGAAGAACATTCAGTACTTC.

This clonotype was seen at least ten times. J is TRBJ2-5 and V is TRBV6-1, with D perhaps matching TRBD2 (5 bases). Germline V gives CDR1 MNHNS, CDR2 SASEGT. There are 16 residues in the CDR3. V shed 2 bases and J shed 5 bases, with 18 bases lying between them. CDR3: CASSELVTMPTETQYF. CDR3 DNA: TGTGCCAGCAGTGAACTCGTGACTATGCCCACGGAGACCCAGTACTTC.

This clonotype showed up many times. V is TRBV19 and J is TRBJ1-5; 8 bases align to TRBD1. Germline V gene data show CDR1 as LNHDA and CDR2 as SQIVND (reference sequence). Trimming at V came to 7 bases and at J to 5 bases, leaving 7 bases not matched to a gene. The CDR3 runs 14 residues. This chain's CDR3 is CASKKLTGDQPQHF. The CDR3, as DNA: TGTGCCAGTAAGAAGTTGACAGGGGATCAGCCCCAGCATTTT.

This chain links TRBV28 with TRBJ1-5; D is undetermined. The germline V gene encodes CDR1 MDHEN and CDR2 SYDVKM. The CDR3 runs 15 residues. Trimming removed 5 bases from V and 10 bases from J, with 21 bases in between. The CDR3 DNA reads TGTGCCAGCAGTCCCCGATTTGGTGCTTGGGGACCCCAGCATTTT. This sequence encodes CASSPRFGAWGPQHF. Full variable domain (outside the CDR3, taken from reference TRBV28 and TRBJ1-5): DVKVTQSSRYLVKRTGEKVFLECVQDMDHENMFWYRQDPGLGLRLIYFSYDVKMKEKGDIPEGYSVSREKKERFSLILESASTNQTSMYLCASSPRFGAWGPQHFGDGTRLSIL.

In its sample, this clonotype was seen many times. The chain combines TRBV27 with TRBJ2-3; 8 bases are a match to TRBD2. V was clipped by 0 bases and J by 5 bases; unmatched bases: 7. The length of the CDR3 is 16 residues. Germline assignment: CDR1 MNHEY and CDR2 SMNVEV (reference sequence). CDR3 DNA: TGTGCCAGCAGTTTATCGTATCCGCGGGGGGTAGATACGCAGTATTTT. As protein: CASSLSYPRGVDTQYF.

This clonotype was counted ten times or more. The chain joins TRBV11-2 to TRBJ2-7; TRBD2 aligns across 10 bases. The junction had 8 bases not matched to a gene; V was cut back by 1 base and J by 2 bases. This CDR3 contains 17 residues. CDR1 is SGHAT, CDR2 FQNNGV, per germline. This CDR3 is CASSLVGTSGMPYEQYF. CDR3 DNA sequence: TGTGCCAGCAGCTTAGTAGGAACTAGCGGGATGCCCTACGAGCAGTACTTC.

This clonotype showed up many times. The rearrangement uses TRBV6-1 and TRBJ2-7; TRBD2 is a possible D gene (6 bases). Germline loops: CDR1 MNHNS, CDR2 SASEGT. Trimming left V 6 bases short and J 0 bases short, with 9 bases between. CDR3 length: 13 amino acids. The CDR3 DNA is TGTGCCAGCAGAAGGACTACCTCCTACGAGCAGTACTTC. Translated: CASRRTTSYEQYF.

This clonotype was observed many times. J is TRBJ2-7 and V is TRBV2, with D perhaps being TRBD1 or TRBD2 (7 bases each). Between the trimmed V and J ends, which lost 6 bases and 5 bases, there was a span of 14 bases. Germline CDR1 is SNHLY and CDR2 is FYNNEI. The CDR3 length is 13 residues. CDR3 in amino acids: CASRGGGGHEQYF. In nucleotides, the CDR3 is TGTGCCAGCAGGGGAGGGGGCGGACACGAGCAGTACTTC.

In this sample, this clonotype turned up once. The junction does not match germline at one end; this may be a read error. V usage is TRBV5-1 and J usage is TRBJ1-3; D gene unclear. The CDR3 is 14 residues long. Germline CDR1 reads SGHRS; CDR2 reads YFSETQ. CDR3 nucleotide sequence: TGTGCCGTTAAGGACCGACTCTCTGGAAACACCATATATTTT. Translating it yields CAVKDRLSGNTIYF.

The chain links TRBV4-1 to TRBJ2-3, with D unclear. This CDR3 region has 15 residues. Between the trimmed V and J ends, which lost 1 base and 2 bases, there was a span of 10 bases. Germline V gene data show CDR1 as MGHRA and CDR2 as YSYEKL. The CDR3 DNA reads as TGCGCCAGCAGCCAAGGACCACGGACCACAGATACGCAGTATTTT. The encoded protein is CASSQGPRTTDTQYF.

As for this clonotype: This may come from a read error, since a much larger clone is one base off. The rearrangement joins TRBV11-2 to TRBJ2-7, with D tentatively TRBD2 (7 bases). Per germline, CDR1 SGHAT and CDR2 FQNNGV. V was clipped by 5 bases and J by 3 bases, with 20 bases between them. This CDR3 is built from 16 residues. This CDR3 reads CASSPGGLADNYEQYF. Written as DNA, the CDR3 is TGTGCCAGCAGCCCCGGGGGGCTAGCGGATAACTACGAGCAGTACTTC.

This clonotype was seen at least ten times. This rearrangement joins TRBV20-1 to TRBJ2-1; D may be TRBD1 (6 bases). The V gene's germline CDR1 is DFQATT and CDR2 SNEGSKA (reference sequence). V lost 5 bases, J lost 9 bases, and 29 bases lay in between. The CDR3 is 17 amino acids. This chain's CDR3 is CSAPTKQGNKGYGEQFF. The CDR3 DNA reads TGCAGTGCTCCAACAAAACAGGGAAATAAAGGGTACGGTGAGCAGTTCTTC.

This clonotype was recorded at least ten times. The CDR3 region is CASSLPPGGPSDEQFF. The CDR3 DNA follows: TGTGCCAGCAGCTTGCCCCCGGGAGGGCCTTCGGATGAGCAGTTCTTC. The chain links TRBV5-5 to TRBJ2-1, with 8 bases identical to TRBD2. The V gene end was trimmed by 1 base and the J gene end by 8 bases; junction bases not matched to a gene: 11. The CDR3 runs 16 residues. Germline V gives CDR1 SGHKS, CDR2 YYEKEE (reference sequence).

This clonotype was picked up many times. The chain recombines TRBV27 with TRBJ2-3; D tentatively fits TRBD1 or TRBD2 (5 bases each). Deletions cut 6 bases from V and 2 bases from J, with 18 bases between. Germline values: CDR1 MNHEY, CDR2 SMNVEV (reference sequence). The CDR3 loop spans 16 amino acids. In DNA, the CDR3 is TGTGCCAGCAGAGGAAACCCGGGACCCATCACAGATACGCAGTATTTT. Translating it yields CASRGNPGPITDTQYF.

The chain has TRBV6-5 and TRBJ2-7; 7 nucleotides line up with TRBD2. CDR3 size: 16 residues. Germline-derived CDR1 and CDR2 are MNHEY and SVGAGI. J was trimmed by 2 bases and V by 0 bases; bases with no gene match: 7. CDR3 DNA: TGTGCCAGCAGTTACTCTGGCGGGACTACCCCCTACGAGCAGTACTTC. Translated: CASSYSGGTTPYEQYF.

In its sample, this clonotype was seen many times. The chain uses TRBV3-1 and TRBJ2-7; no firm D call. In germline, CDR1 is LGHDT, CDR2 YNNKEL (reference sequence). V was trimmed by 1 base and J by 6 bases, leaving 13 bases between them. This CDR3 contains 14 residues. DNA of the CDR3: TGTGCCAGCAGCCAAGCTGGACGAAAGGCCGAGCAGTACTTC. Translated: CASSQAGRKAEQYF.

This clonotype was picked up a small number of times. Possible read error: a much larger clone is one base away. Here the CDR3 DNA reads TGTGCCGGCAGCTTAGAACCCAGGGCTGAGCAGTTCTTC. It translates to CAGSLEPRAEQFF. The V gene is TRBV11-3, the J gene TRBJ2-1; the D gene is possibly TRBD1 (5 bases). The V gene's germline CDR1 is SGHNT and CDR2 YENEEA. The CDR3 spans 13 residues. The variable domain in full, completed from reference TRBV11-3 and TRBJ2-1, reads EAGVVQSPRYKIIEKKQPVAFWCNPISGHNTLYWYLQNLGQGPELLIRYENEEAVDDSQLPKDRFSAERLKGVDSTLKIQPAELGDSAVYLCAGSLEPRAEQFFGPGTRLTVL.

A note on this clonotype: This may come from a read error, since a much larger clone is one base off. This sequence joins TRBV28 and TRBJ2-7, with D possibly being TRBD1 or TRBD2 (6 bases each). CDR1 MDHEN and CDR2 SYDVKM come from the germline V gene. Trimming shortened V by 8 bases and J by 10 bases, and 15 bases separated the two germline ends. This CDR3 comprises 11 residues. This chain's CDR3 is CASRLGGDQYF. DNA for the CDR3: TGTGCCAGCCGATTGGGGGGCGATCAGTACTTC.